The clone carrying this T cell receptor (beta chain) was counted ten times or more. Combining iRepertoire HTBI primers with Arm-PCR of CDR3 regions, the authors built TCR beta libraries. Using its own MiXCR run on the multiplex PCR reads, TCRdb lists one record per CDR3 protein. The top ten clones hold about 7.8% of a sample with about 470,000 distinct CDR3 sequences, around 21% of them seen once. The data belong to a study of regulatory T cells in long-lasting Graves disease. The time point was: persistent/refractory GD, antithyroid drugs over 5 years with positive TRAb. There was RNA extracted from PBMCs, and the TCR library was made from it. Germline V CDR1 and CDR2: SEHNR, FQNEAQ (reference sequence). This CDR3 comprises 11 residues. V lost 5 bases to trimming and J lost 8 bases, with 9 bases between them.

The sequence was obtained from a female donor with Graves disease. This rearrangement joins TRBV7-9 to TRBJ2-5; D is ambiguous. Sequencing was performed on peripheral blood mononuclear cells (PBMCs), taken when the disease was refractory, from a patient treated with antithyroid drugs. The DNA for the CDR3 is TGTGCCAGCAGCGGTGCATATACCCAGTACTTC. Protein sequence: CASSGAYTQYF.